Below are 18 T cell receptor beta chains sequenced from a single sample in a study of T cells in Graves' hyperthyroidism and ophthalmopathy. Using RNA transcripts as the source, TCR beta CDR3 regions were amplified. The HTBI primer set was used in a first-round RT-PCR of the TCR CDR3. Each CDR3 protein gets one entry after TCRdb re-called the multiplex PCR reads with MiXCR. The sample lists approximately 400,000 distinct CDR3 sequences; approximately 20% were seen once. Material: blood. These receptor sequences come from a woman aged 18-29 years with Graves' hyperthyroidism.

This rearrangement joins TRBV12-3 or TRBV12-4 to TRBJ1-5; 8 nucleotides agree with TRBD1. This CDR3 region has 15 residues. The junction had 5 bases not matched to a gene; V was cut back by 2 bases and J by 5 bases. The CDR3 is CASSLYGRGHQPQHF. For the CDR3, the DNA is TGTGCCAGCAGTTTATACGGCAGGGGGCATCAGCCCCAGCATTTT.

This clonotype came up many times. V gene TRBV4-1 combines with J gene TRBJ1-1; 8 nucleotides agree with TRBD1. Germline V gene sequence: CDR1 MGHRA, CDR2 YSYEKL. Unmatched junction bases numbered 4, after V lost 4 bases and J lost 3 bases. The CDR3 sequence is 14 residues long. The CDR3 region is CASSPTGAYTEAFF. In DNA form, the CDR3 reads TGCGCCAGCAGCCCGACAGGGGCTTACACTGAAGCTTTCTTT.

This clonotype was observed many times. The CDR3 DNA reads as TGTGCCACCAGCAAACGGACAGACAACACTGAAGCTTTCTTT. The encoded protein is CATSKRTDNTEAFF. The chain carries TRBV15 and TRBJ1-1; tentatively, D is TRBD1 (6 bases). CDR1 is LNHNV and CDR2 is YYDKDF in the germline V gene (reference sequence). V shed 4 bases and J shed 2 bases, with 11 bases lying between them. The CDR3 is made up of 14 amino acids.

This clonotype was counted at least ten times. The V gene is TRBV12-3 or TRBV12-4, the J gene TRBJ1-3, with D hard to call. The CDR3 runs to 10 residues. V gave up 6 bases and J gave up 4 bases, with 1 base separating them. Written as DNA, the CDR3 is TGTGCCAGCAGAGGAAACACCATATATTTT. Translated: CASRGNTIYF.

This clonotype was found many times. This chain joins TRBV27 and TRBJ2-5; D remains unclear. Germline CDR1 MNHEY, CDR2 SMNVEV (reference sequence). The CDR3 loop spans 15 amino acids. V was cut by 4 bases and J by 1 base, with 13 bases left in between. The CDR3 DNA reads TGTGCCAGCAGTTCCCGACGGTGGTCCCAAGAGACCCAGTACTTC. It specifies CASSSRRWSQETQYF.

CDR3 in DNA: TGCGCCAGCAGGTCGGTGATTATAATCAAGGAGACTCAGTACTTC. Protein sequence: CASRSVIIIKETQYF. The J gene is TRBJ2-7, the V gene TRBV4-1, with D unresolved. The CDR3 spans 15 residues. Germline V CDR1 and CDR2: MGHRA, YSYEKL. V was shortened by 6 bases and J by 10 bases, with 25 bases between the two germline ends.

This clonotype was picked up many times. The chain carries TRBV2 and TRBJ2-5; 9 positions agree with TRBD1. The CDR3 totals 16 residues. CDR1 is SNHLY and CDR2 is FYNNEI in the germline V gene. The ends lost 3 bases at V and 1 base at J; junction bases unmatched: 6. The DNA for the CDR3 is TGTGCCAGCAGTGACTTGGGACAGGGTGGCCAAGAGACCCAGTACTTC. Translating it yields CASSDLGQGGQETQYF.

The CDR3 nucleotides read TGTGCCAGCAGCTCTAAGGGACTGCCGACGGAGACCCAGTACTTC. This sequence encodes CASSSKGLPTETQYF. V gene TRBV12-3 or TRBV12-4 combines with J gene TRBJ2-5; a possible D gene is TRBD2 (6 bases). V gave up 6 bases and J gave up 5 bases, with 19 bases separating them. The CDR3 contains 15 residues.

This clonotype was seen ten or more times. The chain carries TRBV6-5 and TRBJ2-5, with 7 nucleotides matching TRBD2. This CDR3 contains 15 residues. Unmatched junction bases numbered 8, after V lost 2 bases and J lost 5 bases. Per the germline V gene, CDR1 is MNHEY and CDR2 is SVGAGI. The chain's CDR3 is CASSYVGGGKETQYF. For the CDR3, the DNA is TGTGCCAGCAGTTACGTTGGGGGGGGTAAGGAGACCCAGTACTTC.

This clonotype was found many times. The rearrangement links TRBV30 to TRBJ1-1; perhaps TRBD1 as D (5 bases). There are 11 residues in the CDR3. V lost 5 bases and J 10 bases, leaving 14 bases between the germline ends. Looked up from germline, CDR1 is GTSNPN and CDR2 is SVGIG (reference sequence). CDR3 amino acids: CAWYGERGAFF. For the CDR3, the DNA is TGTGCCTGGTACGGGGAGAGGGGAGCTTTCTTT.

This clonotype was counted many times. This sequence joins TRBV20-1 and TRBJ1-1, with unresolved D. Germline V gene sequence: CDR1 DFQATT, CDR2 SNEGSKA (reference sequence). Trimming shortened V by 4 bases and J by 1 base, and 10 bases separated the two germline ends. CDR3 length: 13 residues. CDR3 residues: CSATDVGNTEAFF. CDR3 DNA: TGCAGTGCTACTGATGTGGGGAACACTGAAGCTTTCTTT.

The CDR3 DNA reads TGTGCCAGCAGGCCGGGCCGCGCTGGGGAGCTGTTTTTT. Protein: CASRPGRAGELFF. The V and J genes are TRBV27 and TRBJ2-2; no definite D call. The CDR3 extends over 13 amino acids. Trimming stripped 6 bases from V and 8 bases from J, with 13 bases between. Germline V CDR1 and CDR2: MNHEY, SMNVEV (reference sequence).

This clonotype showed up many times. This chain joins TRBV6-2 or TRBV6-3 and TRBJ2-5, with D perhaps TRBD1 or TRBD2 (5 bases each). Germline lookup yields CDR1 MNHEY and CDR2 SVGEGT. The V and J ends lost 1 base and 5 bases respectively, with 8 bases between them. The CDR3 covers 13 residues. The CDR3 nucleotides read TGTGCCAGCAGTTACTGGGGGAAGGAGACCCAGTACTTC. Translated, it gives CASSYWGKETQYF.

This clonotype was counted many times. The CDR3 loop reads CASSQDDRSIGNTIYF. The CDR3 bases are TGCGCCAGCAGCCAAGACGACAGGAGCATTGGAAACACCATATATTTT. V is TRBV4-1 and J is TRBJ1-3; D possibly corresponds to TRBD1 (6 bases). Germline CDR1 is MGHRA and CDR2 is YSYEKL. The V end lost 0 bases, the J end lost 3 bases, and 12 bases lay between the germline ends. The CDR3 runs 16 residues.

This clonotype was counted between two and nine times. This chain links TRBV11-1 with TRBJ1-2; maybe TRBD1 (6 bases). Trimming pared 5 bases from V and 6 bases from J, leaving 22 bases between. This CDR3 has 16 amino acids. Germline CDR1 SGHAT, CDR2 FQDESV (reference sequence). CDR3 loop: CASSLTDSLIRDGYTF. CDR3 bases: TGTGCCAGCAGCCTTACGGACAGCCTAATTAGGGATGGCTACACCTTC.

The CDR3 region is CASSAGWEETQYF. In DNA form, the CDR3 reads TGTGCCAGCAGCGCGGGCTGGGAAGAGACCCAGTACTTC. The chain is built from TRBV9 and TRBJ2-5; D gene unclear. CDR3 length: 13 amino acids. CDR1 is SGDLS, CDR2 YYNGEE, per germline. Trimming removed 3 bases from V and 3 bases from J, with 9 bases in between. Filled out from reference TRBV9 and TRBJ2-5, the complete variable domain reads DSGVTQTPKHLITATGQRVTLRCSPRSGDLSVYWYQQSLDQGLQFLIQYYNGEERAKGNILERFSAQQFPDLHSELNLSSLELGDSALYFCASSAGWEETQYFGPGTRLLVL.

This clonotype was seen ten or more times. The chain combines TRBV5-4 with TRBJ1-2, with D unresolved. CDR3 size: 11 residues. V shed 0 bases and J shed 10 bases, with 7 bases lying between them. Per germline, CDR1 SGHNT and CDR2 YYREEE (reference sequence). CDR3 sequence reads: CASSLDKTYTF. CDR3 DNA: TGTGCCAGCAGCTTGGACAAGACCTACACCTTC.

The CDR3 is CASRSGRAVGELFF. Here the CDR3 DNA reads TGTGCCAGCAGAAGCGGGAGGGCCGTCGGGGAGCTGTTTTTT. The chain links TRBV6-2 or TRBV6-3 to TRBJ2-2, with 10 bases aligning to TRBD2. The ends lost 6 bases at V and 7 bases at J; junction bases unmatched: 5. CDR3 length: 14 amino acids. Germline assignment: CDR1 MNHEY and CDR2 SVGEGT.